One and the same sample provided the 14 T cell receptor beta chains below, sequenced in a study of T cells in Graves' hyperthyroidism and ophthalmopathy. TCR beta CDR3 regions were amplified from RNA. A first-round RT-PCR of the TCR CDR3 used the HTBI primer set. TCRdb re-analysed the multiplex PCR reads in MiXCR, keeping a single row per CDR3 protein. The sample has 550,000 to 600,000 distinct CDR3 sequences, 14% seen once. Sequenced material: blood. Every receptor here comes from a woman between 18 and 30 years old with Graves' ophthalmopathy.

The sample holds many counts of this clonotype. J is TRBJ2-7 and V is TRBV28; no clear D gene. The ends were cut back, 4 bases at V and 4 bases at J, with 8 bases in the middle. The CDR3 runs 12 residues. The germline V gene encodes CDR1 MDHEN and CDR2 SYDVKM. The CDR3 is CASSSLRYEQYF. The CDR3 coding sequence is TGTGCCAGCAGTTCCTTACGTTACGAGCAGTACTTC.

This clonotype was seen repeatedly, ten times or more. This chain uses TRBV30 with TRBJ2-7, with TRBD2 as a possible D gene (5 bases). Per the germline V gene, CDR1 is GTSNPN and CDR2 is SVGIG (reference sequence). This CDR3 region has 14 residues. The V end lost 8 bases, the J end lost 4 bases, and 21 bases lay between the germline ends. The CDR3 reads CAPPNYPGWYEQYF. CDR3 sequence (DNA): TGTGCCCCCCCAAACTACCCGGGATGGTACGAGCAGTACTTC.

V gene TRBV5-6 combines with J gene TRBJ2-5; TRBD1 aligns across 11 bases. The V segment lost 3 bases and the J segment 3 bases; nucleotides outside the gene matches: 4. Germline values: CDR1 SGHDT, CDR2 YYEEEE. The CDR3 is 15 residues long. The CDR3 region is CASSSGTGGEETQYF. The CDR3 DNA reads TGTGCCAGCAGCTCCGGGACAGGGGGAGAAGAGACCCAGTACTTC.

This clonotype was seen more than once but under ten times. The genes are TRBV19 and TRBJ1-2; 8 positions agree with TRBD1. V lost 0 bases, J lost 1 base, and 4 bases stayed unmatched. The CDR3 extends over 16 amino acids. Germline V gives CDR1 LNHDA, CDR2 SQIVND (reference sequence). DNA of the CDR3: TGTGCCAGTAGTATAGACACAGGGGGAGTTAACTATGGCTACACCTTC. Residues: CASSIDTGGVNYGYTF.

This sequence joins TRBV19 and TRBJ1-5, with 10 bases lining up with TRBD1. This CDR3 region has 15 residues. The V segment lost 4 bases and the J segment 7 bases; nucleotides outside the gene matches: 7. Germline V gene data show CDR1 as LNHDA and CDR2 as SQIVND (reference sequence). This chain's CDR3 is CASSTGTGVRQPQHF. DNA for the CDR3: TGTGCCAGTAGTACCGGGACAGGGGTTCGACAGCCCCAGCATTTT.

This clonotype occurred many times. V usage is TRBV6-5 and J usage is TRBJ2-7; D unresolved. The CDR3 covers 13 residues. Trimming took 0 bases from V and 6 from J, leaving 9 bases between them. The germline CDR1 and CDR2 sequences are MNHEY and SVGAGI. The CDR3 region has the DNA TGTGCCAGCAGTTACTCTTGGATGAGCGAGCAGTACTTC. Residues: CASSYSWMSEQYF.

This clonotype was seen at least ten times. This sequence joins TRBV28 and TRBJ2-7, with 15 positions matching TRBD2. J was trimmed by 4 bases and V by 4 bases; bases with no gene match: 5. The CDR3 totals 16 residues. Germline V gene data show CDR1 as MDHEN and CDR2 as SYDVKM. CDR3 sequence reads: CASSSPGLAGGYEQYF. CDR3 in DNA: TGTGCCAGCAGTTCGCCGGGACTAGCGGGAGGTTACGAGCAGTACTTC.

V usage is TRBV7-9 and J usage is TRBJ2-5; 7 bases are shared with TRBD2. CDR1 and CDR2 from the germline V gene are SEHNR and FQNEAQ (reference sequence). The J segment lost 7 bases and the V segment lost 5 bases, leaving 10 bases of the junction unmatched. CDR3 length: 14 amino acids. The CDR3 loop is CASSLTGGVGTQYF. CDR3 sequence (DNA): TGTGCCAGCAGCCTCACGGGGGGAGTGGGGACCCAGTACTTC.

In this sample, this clonotype turned up many times. J is TRBJ1-2 and V is TRBV7-9; D possibly corresponds to TRBD1 (5 bases). This CDR3 region has 16 residues. In germline, CDR1 is SEHNR, CDR2 FQNEAQ (reference sequence). The V end lost 4 bases, the J end lost 3 bases, and 18 bases lay between the germline ends. CDR3 in amino acids: CASSSSRGGIDYGYTF. Here the CDR3 DNA reads TGTGCCAGCAGCTCTTCGCGGGGGGGGATTGACTATGGCTACACCTTC.

The V gene is TRBV27, the J gene TRBJ1-2; D call uncertain. V was trimmed by 2 bases and J by 4 bases, leaving 14 bases between them. CDR3 length: 15 residues. The germline gives CDR1 MNHEY, CDR2 SMNVEV (reference sequence). CDR3 residues: CASSLRGGNGYGYTF. In DNA form, the CDR3 reads TGTGCCAGCAGTTTACGGGGAGGAAACGGCTATGGCTACACCTTC.

This clonotype was seen just once. V usage is TRBV28 and J usage is TRBJ2-2; 9 positions match TRBD1. The CDR3 length is 14 residues. Germline values: CDR1 MDHEN, CDR2 SYDVKM. V shed 5 bases, J shed 7 bases, and the junction held 5 bases outside the gene matches. CDR3 nucleotides: TGTGCCAGCAGTACGACAGGGGGGGTCGGGGAGCTGTTTTTT. Its translation is CASSTTGGVGELFF.

This clonotype was detected many times. The chain combines TRBV5-1 with TRBJ2-3; D is unclear. Trimming cost V 4 bases and J 3 bases, with 12 bases left between them. The length of the CDR3 is 14 residues. Germline-derived CDR1 and CDR2 are SGHRS and YFSETQ. In DNA form, the CDR3 reads TGCGCCAGCAGCCTCCCTGTGGGGACAGATACGCAGTATTTT. Protein product: CASSLPVGTDTQYF.

This clonotype appeared many times. V and J are TRBV30 and TRBJ1-2, with unresolved D. The CDR3 extends over 15 amino acids. Trimming removed 2 bases at V and 5 bases at J, with 18 bases between. Germline V lookup: CDR1 GTSNPN, CDR2 SVGIG (reference sequence). The DNA of the CDR3 is TGTGCCTGGAGTCCCCCCGGGAGCCCAATTTATGGCTACACCTTC. Translation gives CAWSPPGSPIYGYTF. Variable domain in full (rest from reference TRBV30 and TRBJ1-2): SQTIHQWPATLVQPVGSPLSLECTVEGTSNPNLYWYRQAAGRGLQLLFYSVGIGQISSEVPQNLSASRPQDRQFILSSKKLLLSDSGFYLCAWSPPGSPIYGYTFGSGTRLTVV.

This clonotype was found many times. The chain couples TRBV14 to TRBJ1-2; the D is unclear. The germline V gene encodes CDR1 SGHDN and CDR2 FVKESK. The CDR3 has 15 amino acids. V was shortened by 0 bases and J by 4 bases, with 12 bases between the two germline ends. The CDR3 sequence is CASSQDVWSPYGYTF. In nucleotides, the CDR3 is TGTGCCAGCAGCCAAGATGTGTGGTCCCCCTATGGCTACACCTTC.